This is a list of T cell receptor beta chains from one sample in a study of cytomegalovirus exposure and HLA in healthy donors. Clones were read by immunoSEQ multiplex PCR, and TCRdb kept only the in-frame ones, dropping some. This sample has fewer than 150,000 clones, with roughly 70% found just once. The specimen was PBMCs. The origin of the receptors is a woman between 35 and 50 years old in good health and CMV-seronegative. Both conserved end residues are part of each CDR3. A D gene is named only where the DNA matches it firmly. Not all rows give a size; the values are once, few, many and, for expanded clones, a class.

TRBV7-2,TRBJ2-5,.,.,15,CASSFRSSVQETQYF,TGTGCCAGCAGCTTCCGATCAAGCGTGCAAGAGACCCAGTACTTC
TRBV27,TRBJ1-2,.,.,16,CASSLSVAARVDGYTF,TGTGCCAGCAGTTTATCGGTGGCGGCGAGGGTTGATGGCTACACCTTC
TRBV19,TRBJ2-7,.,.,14,CASSRGGGGHEQYF,TGTGCCAGCTCCCGAGGGGGGGGCGGGCACGAGCAGTACTTC
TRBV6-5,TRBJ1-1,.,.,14,CASSYGQVNTEAFF,TGTGCCAGCAGTTACGGGCAGGTGAACACTGAAGCTTTCTTT
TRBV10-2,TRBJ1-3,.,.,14,CASSETGSGNTIYF,TGCGCCAGCAGTGAGACAGGCTCCGGAAACACCATATATTTT
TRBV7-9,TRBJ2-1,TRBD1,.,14,CASSLPGQGIGQFF,TGTGCCAGCAGTTTACCGGGACAGGGGATCGGGCAGTTCTTC
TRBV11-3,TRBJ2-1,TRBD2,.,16,CASSFGLAGRGNEQFF,TGTGCCAGCAGCTTCGGACTAGCGGGGAGGGGGAATGAGCAGTTCTTC
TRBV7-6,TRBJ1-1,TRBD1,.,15,CASSLASGGRTEAFF,TGTGCCAGCAGCTTAGCCTCAGGGGGACGGACTGAAGCTTTCTTT
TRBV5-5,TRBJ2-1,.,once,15,CASSFTLGVYNEQFF,TGTGCCAGCAGCTTCACCCTCGGGGTCTACAATGAGCAGTTCTTC
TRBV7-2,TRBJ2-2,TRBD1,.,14,CASSWRQGTGELFF,TGTGCCAGCAGCTGGCGACAGGGGACCGGGGAGCTGTTTTTT
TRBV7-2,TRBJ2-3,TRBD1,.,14,CASSWDRGLNTQYF,TGTGCCAGCAGCTGGGACAGGGGGCTAAATACGCAGTATTTT
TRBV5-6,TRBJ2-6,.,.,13,CASSIQRANVLTF,TGTGCCAGCAGCATTCAAAGGGCCAACGTCCTGACTTTC
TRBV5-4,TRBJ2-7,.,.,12,CASSLGVAEQYF,TGTGCCAGCAGCTTGGGGGTAGCAGAGCAGTACTTC
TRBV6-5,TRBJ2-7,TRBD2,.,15,CASSTSGGPLREQYF,TGTGCCAGCAGTACTAGCGGGGGCCCTTTGCGCGAGCAGTACTTC
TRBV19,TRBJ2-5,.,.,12,CASGAERETQYF,TGTGCCAGTGGGGCCGAGAGAGAGACCCAGTACTTC
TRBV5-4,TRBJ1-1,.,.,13,CASSLPGNTEAFF,TGTGCCAGCAGCTTGCCAGGGAACACTGAAGCTTTCTTT
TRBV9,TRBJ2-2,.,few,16,CASSVGRSRYTGELFF,TGTGCCAGCAGCGTAGGCCGTAGCCGGTACACCGGGGAGCTGTTTTTT
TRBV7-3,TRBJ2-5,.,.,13,CASSFGGGKTQYF,TGTGCCAGCAGCTTCGGCGGTGGAAAGACCCAGTACTTC
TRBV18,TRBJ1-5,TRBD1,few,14,CASSATGGTQPQHF,TGTGCCAGCTCAGCTACAGGGGGGACTCAGCCCCAGCATTTT
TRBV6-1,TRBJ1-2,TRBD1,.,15,CASSASTGGPYGYTF,TGTGCCAGCAGTGCCTCGACAGGGGGCCCCTATGGCTACACCTTC
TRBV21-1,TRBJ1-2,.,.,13,CASSKGTAYGYTF,TGTGCCAGCAGCAAAGGGACAGCCTATGGCTACACCTTC
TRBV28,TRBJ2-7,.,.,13,CASNEGAPYEQYF,TGTGCCAGCAATGAAGGGGCGCCCTACGAGCAGTACTTC
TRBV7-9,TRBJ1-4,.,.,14,CASSSEGPNEKLFF,TGTGCCAGCAGCTCCGAGGGTCCTAATGAAAAACTGTTTTTT
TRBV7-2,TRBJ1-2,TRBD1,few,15,CASSLAIRQGYGYTF,TGTGCCAGCAGCTTAGCGATTAGACAGGGCTATGGCTACACCTTC
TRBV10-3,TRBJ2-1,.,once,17,CATRDPREGAPYNEQFF,TGTGCCACCCGGGATCCCCGGGAGGGGGCCCCCTACAATGAGCAGTTCTTC
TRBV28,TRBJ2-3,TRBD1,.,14,CASSFARGQDTQYF,TGTGCCAGCAGTTTTGCGAGGGGGCAGGATACGCAGTATTTT
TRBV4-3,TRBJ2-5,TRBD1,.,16,CASSQGGRQGQETQYF,TGCGCCAGCAGCCAAGGCGGGCGACAGGGGCAAGAGACCCAGTACTTC
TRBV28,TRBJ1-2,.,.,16,CASSLSGSLNLYGYTF,TGTGCCAGCAGTTTATCAGGGTCCCTTAACCTCTATGGCTACACCTTC
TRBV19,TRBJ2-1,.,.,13,CASSKDGYNEQFF,TGTGCCAGTAGTAAAGACGGCTACAATGAGCAGTTCTTC
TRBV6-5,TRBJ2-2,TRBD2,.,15,CASSRGGLAAGELFF,TGTGCCAGCAGTCGGGGGGGACTAGCGGCCGGGGAGCTGTTTTTT
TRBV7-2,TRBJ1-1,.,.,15,CASSLVYRVDTEAFF,TGTGCCAGCAGCTTAGTGTACAGGGTGGACACTGAAGCTTTCTTT
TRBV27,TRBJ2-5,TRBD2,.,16,CASSARSGGGGETQYF,TGTGCCAGCAGTGCCAGAAGCGGGGGGGGAGGGGAGACCCAGTACTTC
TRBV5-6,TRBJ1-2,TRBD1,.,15,CASSWGQPPAYGYTF,TGTGCCAGCAGCTGGGGACAGCCTCCGGCCTATGGCTACACCTTC
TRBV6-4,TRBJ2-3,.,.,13,CASSSTGTDTQYF,TGTGCCAGCAGTTCGACTGGCACAGATACGCAGTATTTT
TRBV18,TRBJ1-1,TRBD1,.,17,CASSSRGRQGSPVRAFF,TGTGCCAGCTCATCTCGAGGCAGACAGGGGTCCCCGGTCCGAGCTTTCTTT
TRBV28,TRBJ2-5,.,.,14,CASSSRGPEKTQYF,TGTGCCAGCAGTTCCAGGGGCCCGGAGAAGACCCAGTACTTC
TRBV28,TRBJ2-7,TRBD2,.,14,CASRGLAGAYEQYF,TGTGCCAGCAGGGGACTAGCGGGAGCCTACGAGCAGTACTTC
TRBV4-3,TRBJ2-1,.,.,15,CASSQGNFQGNEQFF,TGCGCCAGCAGCCAAGGGAATTTCCAGGGTAATGAGCAGTTCTTC
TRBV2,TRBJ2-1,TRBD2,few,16,CASSGVAGVPYNEQFF,TGTGCCAGCAGTGGGGTAGCGGGAGTTCCCTACAATGAGCAGTTCTTC
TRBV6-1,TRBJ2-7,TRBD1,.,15,CASTPTGTGTYEQYF,TGTGCCAGCACCCCCACCGGGACAGGAACCTACGAGCAGTACTTC
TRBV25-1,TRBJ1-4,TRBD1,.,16,CASSDTGTGLEEKLFF,TGTGCCAGCAGTGATACCGGGACAGGGTTGGAGGAAAAACTGTTTTTT
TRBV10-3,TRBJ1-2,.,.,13,CAISEQGLYPETF,TGTGCCATCAGTGAACAGGGCCTCTATCCCGAAACCTTC